A selection of T cell receptor beta chains follows, all from one sample in a study of human T cells and chemical hapten exposure. TCRdb reanalysed the RACE reads using MiXCR and keeps one entry per CDR3 protein. This table has fewer than 140,000 distinct CDR3 sequences, around 12% appearing once. The starting material was whole blood, obtained in connection with sensitization to the hapten diphenylcyclopropenone (DPC). Every receptor here comes from a woman between 45 and 60 years old with alopecia areata. Some clones in this sample may be carry-over from other donors' samples. CDR3s include the opening cysteine and the closing phenylalanine or tryptophan. D genes are given only for firm matches. Clone size is shown for a subset of rows, as once, few, many or a class of expanded clone.

d_call	v_call	j_call	clone_size	cdr3_nt	cdr3_aa
NA	TRBV6-5	TRBJ2-7	NA	TGTGCCAGCAGCGCTAGTTCGGGGACCTCCTACGAGCAGTACTTC	CASSASSGTSYEQYF
NA	TRBV7-2	TRBJ1-1	NA	TGTGCCAGCAGTTTTGACATTTACACTGAAGCTTTCTTT	CASSFDIYTEAFF
NA	TRBV20-1	TRBJ2-5	NA	TGCAGTGCTAGAGATTCGGGCCTCCAAGAGACCCAGTACTTC	CSARDSGLQETQYF
TRBD1	TRBV7-9	TRBJ1-2	few	TGTGCCAGCAGCTTGGTAGGGGGCATGTCGGAACATGGCTACACCTTC	CASSLVGGMSEHGYTF
NA	TRBV20-1	TRBJ1-1	few	TGCAGTGCTAGGCTGAACACTGAAGCTTTCTTT	CSARLNTEAFF
TRBD1	TRBV18	TRBJ1-1	NA	TGTGCCAGCTCAAGACAGGGTAGACGAGCCCTCGACACTGAAGCTTTCTTT	CASSRQGRRALDTEAFF
NA	TRBV2	TRBJ1-5	NA	TGTGCCAGCAGTGGACAGGTGGTGGTCAGCAATCAGCCCCAGCATTTT	CASSGQVVVSNQPQHF
NA	TRBV7-2	TRBJ2-4	NA	TGTGCCAGCAGCCCCCAGTTCCCCCTGGGGGCCAAAAACATTCAGTACTTC	CASSPQFPLGAKNIQYF
NA	TRBV6-5	TRBJ2-1	many	TGTGCCAGCAGACAGGGACTTTCCTCGTTCTTC	CASRQGLSSFF
NA	TRBV28	TRBJ2-1	many	TGTGCCAGCAGTAGGACTTACTCCTACAATGAGCAGTTCTTC	CASSRTYSYNEQFF
NA	TRBV19	TRBJ2-2	NA	TGTGCCAGTAAGGGCCCCCCGAACACCGGGGAGCTGTTTTTT	CASKGPPNTGELFF
NA	TRBV12-3/TRBV12-4	TRBJ1-1	few	TGTGCCAGCAGTTTAACAGGGCGAGGTGAAGCTTTCTTT	CASSLTGRGEAFF
TRBD2	TRBV2	TRBJ2-5	NA	TGTGCCAGCAGTGAAGGATCGGCGGGAGGACGGGAGACCCAGTACTTC	CASSEGSAGGRETQYF
TRBD2	TRBV7-2	TRBJ2-7	NA	TGTGCCAGCAGCCGTGGGGCTAGCGGGTTGTACGAGCAGTACTTC	CASSRGASGLYEQYF
NA	TRBV11-3	TRBJ2-3	NA	TGTGCCAGCAGCTTAGCCGATTCGGATACGCAGTATTTT	CASSLADSDTQYF
NA	TRBV10-3	TRBJ1-5	NA	TGTGCCATCAGGAGGGACCTAGACGGTGAGACCCAGCATTTT	CAIRRDLDGETQHF
NA	TRBV3-1	TRBJ1-3	few	TGTGCCAGCAGCCACCCATCATACAGGGATGGAAGAAACACCATATATTTT	CASSHPSYRDGRNTIYF
TRBD1	TRBV5-1	TRBJ2-5	few	TGCGCCAGCAGCCCCGACAGGGGAGGAGAGACCCAGTACTTC	CASSPDRGGETQYF
NA	TRBV29-1	TRBJ1-1	many	TGCAGCGTTCCCAGGGGATCAAGTCGGTCCACTGAAGCTTTCTTT	CSVPRGSSRSTEAFF
TRBD2	TRBV6-2/TRBV6-3	TRBJ2-2	NA	TGTGCCAGCGAACTAGCGGGAGGGACCGGGGAGCTGTTTTTT	CASELAGGTGELFF
NA	TRBV6-5	TRBJ1-2	few	TGTGCCAGCAGGCAGGCGGGGGCGTATGGCTACACCTTC	CASRQAGAYGYTF
TRBD2	TRBV5-1	TRBJ2-1	NA	TGCGCCAGCAGCTTTGACGCGGGAGTGCGGGAGCAGTTCTTC	CASSFDAGVREQFF
TRBD1	TRBV5-1	TRBJ2-3	many	TGCGCCAGCAGCCGGGACAGAGTCGGCACAGATACGCAGTATTTT	CASSRDRVGTDTQYF
NA	TRBV14	TRBJ1-6	many	TGTGCCAGCAGCTCACAGTTCGGGAATTCACCCCTCCACTTT	CASSSQFGNSPLHF
TRBD1	TRBV7-6	TRBJ1-1	few	TGTGCCAGCACCCCGACAGGGCCTCCGAACACTGAAGCTTTCTTT	CASTPTGPPNTEAFF
NA	TRBV6-1	TRBJ1-6	many	TGTGCCAGCGCCGGGGGGTTCTATAATTCACCCCTCCACTTT	CASAGGFYNSPLHF
NA	TRBV20-1	TRBJ1-2	NA	TGCAGTGAGCGGGGGAATGGCTACACCTTC	CSERGNGYTF
TRBD2	TRBV20-1	TRBJ2-2	few	TGCAGTGCTAGAAATAGCGGGAGTTACAGCGGGGAGCTGTTTTTT	CSARNSGSYSGELFF
NA	TRBV24-1	TRBJ2-3	NA	TGTGCCACCCGCGGGGAAACAGATACGCAGTATTTT	CATRGETDTQYF